Shown below are 30 T cell receptor beta chains from a single sample sequenced in a study of blood T cell repertoires in COVID-19. Data came from immunoSEQ multiplex PCR; TCRdb stores just in-frame clones and leaves some out. The data show some 120,000 clones, approximately 90% seen once. What was sequenced was peripheral blood. The receptors were sampled from an elderly woman with acute or convalescent COVID-19.

V usage is TRBV3-1 (or the pseudogene TRBV3-2) and J usage is TRBJ2-7, with TRBD2 matching over 8 bases. The germline V gene has CDR1 LGHDT and CDR2 YNNKEL (reference sequence). This CDR3 spans 15 amino acids. The junction had 8 bases not matched to a gene; V was cut back by 3 bases and J by 4 bases. In DNA form, the CDR3 reads TGTGCCAGCAGCCAGGCGGGCACTAGCGGATACGAGCAGTACTTC. Protein: CASSQAGTSGYEQYF.

The chain carries TRBV6-2 or TRBV6-3 and TRBJ1-3; D may be TRBD1 (5 bases). Germline CDR1 MNHEY, CDR2 SVGEGT. Trimming stripped 4 bases from V and 3 bases from J, with 13 bases between. The CDR3 is made up of 15 amino acids. CDR3 nucleotide sequence: TGTGCCAGCAGTTCCGGGTCCAGGGTTGGAAACACCATATATTTT. Amino acids: CASSSGSRVGNTIYF.

CDR3 residues: CATSMVGVETDTQYF. The CDR3 bases are TGTGCCACCAGCATGGTGGGAGTAGAAACAGATACGCAGTATTTT. The chain employs TRBV15 and TRBJ2-3; TRBD2 is a possible D gene (5 bases). Deletions cut 4 bases from V and 3 bases from J, with 14 bases between. Per germline, CDR1 LNHNV and CDR2 YYDKDF (reference sequence). The CDR3 consists of 15 residues.

The chain employs TRBV6-2 or TRBV6-3 and TRBJ1-6; TRBD1 agrees at 7 bases. Germline CDR1 is MNHEY and CDR2 is SVGEGT. V dropped 6 bases and J dropped 9; count of bases not matched to a gene: 11. CDR3 length equals 15 residues. DNA of the CDR3: TGTGCCAGCAGCCACAGACAGGGAACTTCTTCACCCCTCCACTTT. Translation gives CASSHRQGTSSPLHF.

This chain uses TRBV27 with TRBJ1-5; 7 bases align to TRBD1. Germline values: CDR1 MNHEY, CDR2 SMNVEV (reference sequence). This CDR3 has 19 residues. V was clipped by 3 bases and J by 0 bases; unmatched bases: 14. Written as DNA, the CDR3 is TGTGCCAGCAGTTTTCTCGGGGGGGACAGTCTTTATAGCAATCAGCCCCAGCATTTT. Amino acid sequence: CASSFLGGDSLYSNQPQHF.

A note on this clone: Different DNA sequences within this sample yield the same CDR3. The chain uses TRBV6-2 or TRBV6-3 and TRBJ2-5; TRBD1 agrees at 10 bases. Germline V CDR1 and CDR2: MNHEY, SVGEGT. Trimming cost V 5 bases and J 6 bases; bases outside gene matches: 6. CDR3 length: 14 residues. The chain's CDR3 is CASSPGQGLQTQYF. Written as DNA, the CDR3 is TGTGCCAGCAGTCCGGGACAGGGGTTACAGACCCAGTACTTC.

This chain joins TRBV19 and TRBJ1-2, with D hard to call. Germline V gives CDR1 LNHDA, CDR2 SQIVND (reference sequence). Trimming shortened V by 4 bases and J by 3 bases, and 12 bases separated the two germline ends. The CDR3 is 14 amino acids. Written as DNA, the CDR3 is TGTGCCAGTAGTACCCGGGTGGTAGACTATGGCTACACCTTC. As protein: CASSTRVVDYGYTF.

The rearrangement links TRBV7-2 to TRBJ2-4, with 8 bases aligning to TRBD2. The V gene's germline CDR1 is SGHTA and CDR2 FQGNSA. The V gene end was trimmed by 5 bases and the J gene end by 8 bases; junction bases not matched to a gene: 8. The CDR3 is made up of 14 amino acids. Here the CDR3 reads CASSTTGGKDIQYF. The CDR3 nucleotides are TGTGCCAGCAGCACGACGGGGGGGAAGGACATTCAGTACTTC.

The chain links TRBV28 to TRBJ2-1; TRBD2 matches at 13 bases. V shed 3 bases, J shed 1 base, and the junction held 12 bases outside the gene matches. The CDR3 consists of 20 residues. Germline V gives CDR1 MDHEN, CDR2 SYDVKM. The DNA for the CDR3 is TGTGCCAGCAGTTTGAGCCCCGGACTAGCGGGAGAAGGGTCCTACAATGAGCAGTTCTTC. Translation: CASSLSPGLAGEGSYNEQFF.

J is TRBJ2-7 and V is TRBV7-2; D is possibly TRBD1 (5 bases). Germline CDR1 is SGHTA and CDR2 is FQGNSA. The CDR3 spans 13 residues. V gave up 4 bases and J gave up 4 bases, with 11 bases separating them. The DNA for the CDR3 is TGTGCCAGCAGCTCAGGGCCGCGATACGAGCAGTACTTC. It codes for CASSSGPRYEQYF.

CDR3 loop: CASSLLGLRAVSGANVLTF. CDR3 bases: TGTGCCAGCAGTTTATTAGGTCTCAGGGCGGTCTCTGGGGCCAACGTCCTGACTTTC. The V and J genes are TRBV28 and TRBJ2-6; possibly TRBD1 for D (5 bases). Germline CDR1 and CDR2: MDHEN and SYDVKM. V was pared by 1 base and J by 0 bases, with 16 bases between. The CDR3 has 19 residues.

This clone appeared a single time. This CDR3 reads CASSLGQGFDEQFF. CDR3 in DNA: TGTGCCAGCAGCTTGGGACAGGGTTTCGATGAGCAGTTCTTC. This chain connects TRBV5-5 to TRBJ2-1; 7 nucleotides agree with TRBD1. The germline V gene has CDR1 SGHKS and CDR2 YYEKEE (reference sequence). The CDR3 runs 14 residues. V dropped 0 bases and J dropped 8; count of bases not matched to a gene: 5.

This chain joins TRBV28 and TRBJ1-6; 8 bases align to TRBD1. Germline V gene data show CDR1 as MDHEN and CDR2 as SYDVKM. The CDR3 loop spans 15 amino acids. With 5 bases clipped from V and 7 bases from J, the junction kept 7 bases outside the gene matches. CDR3: CASSNGQGGNSPLHF. The CDR3 DNA sequence: TGTGCCAGCAGTAACGGACAGGGCGGGAATTCACCCCTCCACTTT.

The rearrangement uses TRBV6-4 and TRBJ2-4; 8 bases fit TRBD2. Germline CDR1 MRHNA, CDR2 SNTAGT. The V and J ends lost 8 bases and 0 bases, in that order; junction bases with no gene match: 9. The CDR3 extends over 16 amino acids. The CDR3 sequence is CASRGGRSIAKNIQYF. The CDR3 DNA is TGTGCCAGCCGGGGGGGGCGGAGCATAGCCAAAAACATTCAGTACTTC.

The chain recombines TRBV19 with TRBJ1-5; no reliable D call. Trimming removed 5 bases from V and 3 bases from J, with 14 bases in between. CDR3 length: 15 residues. Germline V gene lookup returns CDR1 LNHDA and CDR2 SQIVND (reference sequence). Here the CDR3 reads CASSQAGPYNQPQHF. CDR3 coding DNA: TGTGCCAGTAGTCAGGCAGGCCCGTACAATCAGCCCCAGCATTTT.

This chain connects TRBV5-4 to TRBJ2-5; TRBD2 agrees at 9 bases. Germline V gene lookup returns CDR1 SGHNT and CDR2 YYREEE (reference sequence). The junction had 11 bases not matched to a gene; V was cut back by 3 bases and J by 8 bases. The CDR3 is 15 amino acids. The DNA for the CDR3 is TGTGCCAGCAGCTCGGACGGGACTAGCTATGAAACCCAGTACTTC. Amino acid sequence: CASSSDGTSYETQYF.

The V and J genes are TRBV29-1 and TRBJ1-3; D remains ambiguous. There are 16 residues in the CDR3. Trimming left V 0 bases short and J 0 bases short, with 12 bases between. From germline, CDR1 is SQVTM and CDR2 ANQGSEA. The chain's CDR3 is CSVEEAGRFSGNTIYF. The CDR3 coding sequence is TGCAGCGTTGAAGAGGCGGGGAGGTTCTCTGGAAACACCATATATTTT.

The genes are TRBV19 and TRBJ1-4, with D tentatively TRBD1 (5 bases). Looked up from germline, CDR1 is LNHDA and CDR2 is SQIVND (reference sequence). The CDR3 runs to 14 residues. V lost 3 bases and J lost 8, with 13 bases in between. CDR3 residues: CASSIEQAGEKLFF. CDR3 in DNA: TGTGCCAGTAGTATCGAACAGGCGGGGGAAAAACTGTTTTTT.

The gene calls are TRBV7-6 and TRBJ1-5; maybe TRBD1 (5 bases). The CDR3 contains 15 residues. The germline V gene encodes CDR1 SGHVS and CDR2 FNYEAQ. V lost 5 bases to trimming and J lost 1 base, with 12 bases between them. The CDR3 DNA sequence: TGTGCCAGCAGCCCGATGGGGGGGAGCAATCAGCCCCAGCATTTT. Protein product: CASSPMGGSNQPQHF.

The chain carries TRBV1 and TRBJ1-4. TRBV1 is shown as a pseudogene. The CDR3 covers 17 residues. The CDR3 sequence: CTSSQGGYHLTIEKLFF. Here the CDR3 DNA reads TGCACCAGCAGCCAAGGAGGGTATCACCTCACTATTGAAAAACTGTTTTTT.

V usage is TRBV12-3 or TRBV12-4 and J usage is TRBJ1-2, with D uncertain. The CDR3 covers 12 residues. V was trimmed by 5 bases and J by 0 bases, leaving 4 bases between them. The CDR3 sequence is CASSQANYGYTF. The CDR3 DNA reads TGTGCCAGCAGTCAGGCTAACTATGGCTACACCTTC.

The CDR3 protein is CASSVRIAGSSGETQYF. The CDR3, as DNA: TGTGCCAGCAGCGTAAGGATAGCGGGATCTTCGGGGGAGACCCAGTACTTC. The genes are TRBV9 and TRBJ2-5, with 8 bases identical to TRBD2. The CDR3 covers 17 residues. Germline CDR1 reads SGDLS; CDR2 reads YYNGEE. V gave up 1 base and J gave up 5 bases; unmatched junction bases: 13.

The chain combines TRBV7-8 with TRBJ1-6, with 8 bases matching TRBD1. CDR1 is SGHVS, CDR2 FQNEAQ, per germline. This CDR3 region has 16 residues. V dropped 5 bases and J dropped 5; count of bases not matched to a gene: 8. CDR3 amino acids: CASSPPGTGNNSPLHF. Written as DNA, the CDR3 is TGTGCCAGCAGCCCGCCCGGGACAGGTAATAATTCACCCCTCCACTTT.

This clone has only one observation. The chain couples TRBV6-5 to TRBJ2-2; D may be TRBD2 (5 bases). Germline assignment: CDR1 MNHEY and CDR2 SVGAGI. This CDR3 has 14 residues. V was trimmed by 7 bases and J by 1 base, leaving 10 bases between them. Here the CDR3 reads CASTRGLNTGELFF. For the CDR3, the DNA is TGTGCCAGCACCCGTGGACTGAACACCGGGGAGCTGTTTTTT.

V gene TRBV7-3 combines with J gene TRBJ2-7; TRBD1 aligns across 11 bases. CDR3 length: 14 amino acids. Germline V lookup: CDR1 SGHTA, CDR2 FQGTGA. V was pared by 6 bases and J by 7 bases, with 8 bases of the junction left unmatched. The CDR3 spells CASSQGQGGGEQYF. The DNA of the CDR3 is TGTGCCAGCAGTCAGGGACAGGGGGGGGGTGAGCAGTACTTC. The variable domain in full, completed from reference TRBV7-3 and TRBJ2-7, reads GAGVSQTPSNKVTEKGKYVELRCDPISGHTALYWYRQSLGQGPEFLIYFQGTGAADDSGLPNDRFFAVRPEGSVSTLKIQRTERGDSAVYLCASSQGQGGGEQYFGPGTRLTVT.

V is TRBV9 and J is TRBJ2-3; 10 bases are shared with TRBD2. CDR3 length: 16 amino acids. Trimming took 4 bases from V and 6 from J; bases not matched to a gene: 11. Germline V gives CDR1 SGDLS, CDR2 YYNGEE. This CDR3 is CASSKTSSGGADTQYF. In nucleotides, the CDR3 is TGTGCCAGCAGCAAAACCTCGAGCGGGGGGGCCGATACGCAGTATTTT.

The chain carries TRBV5-1 and TRBJ2-1; TRBD2 agrees at 7 bases. The V gene end was trimmed by 3 bases and the J gene end by 8 bases; junction bases not matched to a gene: 5. Germline CDR1 SGHRS, CDR2 YFSETQ. The CDR3 totals 13 residues. CDR3 residues: CASSSSGGYEQFF. For the CDR3, the DNA is TGCGCCAGCAGCTCTAGCGGAGGGTATGAGCAGTTCTTC.

This rearrangement joins TRBV7-9 to TRBJ2-7; D call uncertain. Germline assignment: CDR1 SEHNR and CDR2 FQNEAQ (reference sequence). Deletions cut 1 base from V and 5 bases from J, with 9 bases between. The CDR3 totals 13 residues. This CDR3 is CASSLEWLDEQYF. Here the CDR3 DNA reads TGTGCCAGCAGCTTAGAGTGGTTAGACGAGCAGTACTTC.

This chain joins TRBV3-1 (or the pseudogene TRBV3-2) and TRBJ1-3; 7 positions match TRBD1. V lost 4 bases and J lost 7; bases outside the gene matches: 10. The germline V gene encodes CDR1 LGHDT and CDR2 YNNKEL (reference sequence). The CDR3 contains 15 residues. This CDR3 reads CASSLRQGQRNTIYF. The CDR3 bases are TGTGCCAGCAGCCTTAGACAGGGCCAGAGGAACACCATATATTTT.

This clone has only one observation. The chain couples TRBV6-5 to TRBJ1-5; D not resolved. V lost 7 bases, J lost 1 base, and 14 bases lay in between. The CDR3 sequence is 15 residues long. CDR1 MNHEY and CDR2 SVGAGI come from the germline V gene. In nucleotides, the CDR3 is TGTGCCAGCACGCCGCGGGCGCGAAGCAATCAGCCCCAGCATTTT. This encodes CASTPRARSNQPQHF.